This record looks at one T cell receptor beta chain sequence and its context. Its specificity is not known. This sample stems from a study of shared clonotypes between healthy human individuals. Every donor, a Caucasian adult, lived in Nashville, Tennessee. Trimming removed 6 bases from V and 4 bases from J, with 16 bases in between. The germline CDR1 and CDR2 sequences are MDHEN and SYDVKM. CDR3 size: 14 residues. The data were produced by immunoSEQ multiplex PCR, yet TCRdb's version contains in-frame clones alone and is incomplete. The sample yields approximately 1.5 million clones, approximately 98% seen once. Overall study results and limits: The sole specimen, blood, was sampled, and tissue repertoires likely differ.

V and J are TRBV28 and TRBJ2-7; D is unresolved. This TCR was recovered from a man younger than 45 in good health. The specimen sequenced was naive CD4+ T cells sorted from blood. As to subset: CD45RA+ positively selected. The CDR3 nucleotides read TGTGCCAGCAGGCATGAAACCGACCGATACGAGCAGTACTTC. It translates to CASRHETDRYEQYF.